Listed below are T cell receptor beta chains from one sample, sequenced in a study of T cell responses to AZD1222 COVID-19 vaccine. The method was immunoSEQ multiplex PCR; TCRdb's version includes in-frame clones alone and lacks a portion of them. The data contain 85,000 to 100,000 clones, almost 80% of them seen just once; the ten biggest clones take up approximately 21%. Material: peripheral blood, obtained on day 0 of AZD1222 vaccination. These receptors originate from an adult in good health. Both conserved end residues are trimmed from each CDR3.

j_gene,v_gene,CDR3aa
TRBJ2-1,TRBV13,ASSPFLGLAGGRMYNEQF
TRBJ1-1,TRBV6-5,ASSYSVDTEAF
TRBJ2-2,TRBV28,ASTGGAPGELF
TRBJ2-7,TRBV28,ATQDLPYEQY
TRBJ2-3,TRBV21-1,ASSIVRGTDTQY
TRBJ2-7,TRBV7-2,ASSLALGDEQY
TRBJ2-6,TRBV11-2,ASSALPGQRNSGANVLT
TRBJ1-3,TRBV27,ASSLSGTGALGPGATIY
TRBJ2-4,TRBV19,ASSRQGGNIQY
TRBJ2-1,TRBV4-2,ASSQVTGDNEQF
TRBJ2-7,TRBV6-1,ASSEVEEQY
TRBJ2-2,TRBV28,ASLWSSGVPTGELF
TRBJ1-4,TRBV11-2,ASSAGQGYEKLF
TRBJ1-1,TRBV5-6,ASSLVGGEAF
TRBJ1-6,TRBV5-4,ASSSQGALDSPLH
TRBJ2-7,TRBV7-2,ASTLAGGAEQY
TRBJ1-1,TRBV6-5,ASTYGRGLNTEAF
TRBJ2-7,TRBV11-2,ASSQDRDEQY
TRBJ2-5,TRBV2,ASPVGGPSGKY
TRBJ1-4,TRBV4-3,ASSQEGVGANEKLF
TRBJ2-1,TRBV20-1,SASFWDEQF
TRBJ1-2,TRBV19,ASSTNSYGYT
TRBJ1-6,TRBV5-4,ASSFPGSPLH
TRBJ1-3,TRBV11-2,ASSFQAGNTIY
TRBJ2-2,TRBV11-3,ASNTGTTNTGELF
TRBJ2-7,TRBV11-2,ASSLAPQGPYEQY
TRBJ1-5,TRBV28,ASTIKSMGQPQH
TRBJ2-7,TRBV19,ASSIGGQGTYEQY
TRBJ2-1,TRBV11-2,ASSLGALSYNEQF
TRBJ1-5,TRBV3-1/TRBV3-2,ASSQMGNQPQH
TRBJ1-1,TRBV6-5,ASSLQGGTEAF
TRBJ1-2,TRBV29-1,SVAGNYGYT
TRBJ2-7,TRBV30,AWRSGTGVYEQY
TRBJ1-1,TRBV18,ASSPNPLNTEAF
TRBJ2-6,TRBV21-1,ASSKAQQGAPGANVLT
TRBJ2-5,TRBV10-3,AISREQETQY
TRBJ2-1,TRBV9,ASSANPGTSGSYRNEQF
TRBJ1-3,TRBV10-2,ASSGDRGNTIY
TRBJ2-5,TRBV30,AWSVMGGGQETQY
TRBJ2-1,TRBV4-1,ASSQISGRDEQF
TRBJ1-1,TRBV7-9,ASSLARGNEAF
TRBJ1-4,TRBV5-6,ASSFSGLGEKLF
TRBJ2-3,TRBV18,ASSSQDRADDTQY
TRBJ1-2,TRBV5-6,ASRETGGDYGYT
TRBJ1-6,TRBV5-1,ASSFQGDNSPLH
TRBJ2-3,TRBV29-1,SVDVYTDTQY
TRBJ1-2,TRBV7-2,ASSSHPGTALYGYT
TRBJ2-5,TRBV5-1,ASSLTVAGGPGETQY
TRBJ1-2,TRBV6-5,ASSYAWTGGHGYT
TRBJ1-4,TRBV7-9,ASSFRGLTFNEKLF